One and the same sample provided the 7 T cell receptor beta chains below, sequenced in a study of T-cell reconstitution after alpha-beta-depleted transplantation in children (dated by TCRdb to about 2016). Library construction relied on PCR. Sequenced on an Illumina HiSeq 2500. TCR libraries were prepared with molecular barcoding, using unique molecular identifiers to normalize TCRbeta repertoire quantification. TCRdb applied fastp at Q25 and MiXCR to the public reads, then kept only in-frame beta chains. Every entry covers one CDR3 protein and lists the most common genes and DNA from its rows. The sample table records some 640,000 distinct CDR3 sequences; roughly 17% of these occur just once. 1.1% of the sample is in the top ten clones. Sample: PBMCs from the stem cell graft donor, taken from the stem cell graft. These receptors were taken from a human donor who donated a stem cell graft to a child with acute myeloid leukemia.

This clonotype was detected only a few times. V gene TRBV5-1 combines with J gene TRBJ1-2; perhaps TRBD1 as D (6 bases). The CDR3 runs to 15 residues. Per the germline V gene, CDR1 is SGHRS and CDR2 is YFSETQ. Trimming removed 6 bases from V and 4 bases from J, with 19 bases in between. CDR3 sequence (DNA): TGCGCCAGCACCTTCATGGGGGGGGCCTCCTATGGCTACACCTTC. Translated: CASTFMGGASYGYTF.

This rearrangement joins TRBV7-2 to TRBJ1-4, with D possibly TRBD2 on 7 matching bases. The J call is doubtful: the DNA matches TRBJ2-2 better. From germline, CDR1 is SGHTA and CDR2 FQGNSA. The CDR3 contains 13 residues. CDR3 region: CASSLEGGKELFF. The DNA for the CDR3 is TGTGCCAGCAGCTTAGAGGGGGGGAAGGAGCTGTTTTTT.

This clonotype was observed at least ten times. The chain is built from TRBV4-3 and TRBJ2-7; D gene ambiguous. The CDR3 spans 15 residues. The germline V gene has CDR1 LGHNA and CDR2 YSLEER. V lost 4 bases and J lost 3, with 16 bases in between. The CDR3 loop reads CASSPWATIIYEQYF. CDR3 sequence (DNA): TGCGCCAGCAGCCCGTGGGCTACCATCATCTACGAGCAGTACTTC.

The gene calls are TRBV5-1 and TRBJ2-1; perhaps TRBD1 as D (6 bases). V lost 4 bases and J lost 5, with 16 bases in between. The germline CDR1 and CDR2 sequences are SGHRS and YFSETQ. This CDR3 region has 15 residues. The CDR3 coding sequence is TGCGCCAGCAGCCCATCCGGGACATCAAACAATGAGCAGTTCTTC. This gives the protein CASSPSGTSNNEQFF.

This clonotype showed up many times. This CDR3 reads CASSFGTGGGSYEQYF. CDR3 sequence (DNA): TGTGCCAGCAGCTTCGGGACCGGCGGGGGTTCCTACGAGCAGTACTTC. The chain links TRBV7-2 to TRBJ2-7, with 7 bases lining up with TRBD2. The J segment lost 1 base and the V segment lost 3 bases, leaving 9 bases of the junction unmatched. The CDR3 runs 16 residues. From germline, CDR1 is SGHTA and CDR2 FQGNSA.

Many counts were recorded for this clonotype. The chain recombines TRBV20-1 with TRBJ1-1; D possibly corresponds to TRBD1 (5 bases). Trimming removed 2 bases at V and 3 bases at J, with 16 bases between. Germline CDR1 is DFQATT and CDR2 is SNEGSKA (reference sequence). This CDR3 is built from 15 residues. For the CDR3, the DNA is TGCAGTGCTAGATCTTACGCAGGGAGGGACACTGAAGCTTTCTTT. Its protein is CSARSYAGRDTEAFF.

This clonotype was counted at least ten times. The J gene is TRBJ2-1, the V gene TRBV20-1; D call uncertain. The CDR3 sequence is 16 residues long. Trimming cost V 3 bases and J 7 bases, with 22 bases left between them. Germline CDR1 reads DFQATT; CDR2 reads SNEGSKA (reference sequence). CDR3 amino acids: CSARSQLPRIPNEQFF. For the CDR3, the DNA is TGCAGTGCTAGGTCCCAACTACCCAGAATTCCGAATGAGCAGTTCTTC.